The sequence of this TCR beta chain was determined in a study of molecular identifiers for immune sequencing clone quantification. Using a CD8+CD4-CCR7+CD45RA+ phenotype, naive CD8 T cells were sorted. This clonotype was seen many times. J gave up 1 base and V 5 bases, and 12 bases lay outside the gene matches. The CDR3 totals 17 residues. Germline CDR1 SEHNR, CDR2 FQNEAQ (reference sequence). TCRdb recomputed calls from the PCR reads with MiXCR, one row per CDR3 protein. The data contain some 320,000 distinct CDR3 sequences, about a fifth of them singletons. This receptor was identified in a human donor in good health. Some libraries in this study had Jurkat cell RNA spiked in. The chain couples TRBV7-9 to TRBJ1-1; TRBD1 matches 8 bases. The sample taken for sequencing was naive CD8+ T cells from blood, with Jurkat cell RNA spiked in. Subset meaning: FACS-sorted CD8+CD4-CCR7+CD45RA+ naive T cells. CDR3: CASSPPLGGTGNTEAFF. DNA for the CDR3: TGTGCCAGCAGCCCACCCCTGGGCGGGACAGGGAACACTGAAGCTTTCTTT. Filled out from reference TRBV7-9 and TRBJ1-1, the complete variable domain reads DTGVSQNPRHKITKRGQNVTFRCDPISEHNRLYWYRQTLGQGPEFLTYFQNEAQLEKSRLLSDRFSAERPKGSFSTLEIQRTEQGDSAMYLCASSPPLGGTGNTEAFFGQGTRLTVV.